This T cell receptor beta chain was recorded in a study of CD8 T cells in ankylosing spondylitis. Study-level results: Disease-linked clones had a CD8+ phenotype and relatively low frequency in peripheral blood. Disease-linked clones reportedly concentrated significantly in matched ankylosing spondylitis synovial fluid.

CDR3 length: 14 residues. CDR1 is SQVTM, CDR2 ANQGSEA, per germline. The V end lost 3 bases, the J end lost 4 bases, and 14 bases lay between the germline ends. Each TCR beta library was made by quantitative 5'-RACE that incorporated molecular barcodes. TCRdb reprocessed the 5' RACE reads via MiXCR and lists one record per CDR3 protein. This table has under 200,000 distinct CDR3 sequences, around 10% appearing once. This clonotype was observed at least ten times. Its matching antigen is unknown. The source of this sequence is a male donor with ankylosing spondylitis or in good health (not recorded which). J is TRBJ2-3 and V is TRBV29-1; D is possibly TRBD2 (5 bases). The sequenced sample consisted of blood, either unsorted or a sorted T cell fraction (not recorded which). The CDR3 reads CSVDPPVGADTQYF. CDR3 DNA: TGCAGCGTTGATCCCCCTGTGGGAGCAGATACGCAGTATTTT.